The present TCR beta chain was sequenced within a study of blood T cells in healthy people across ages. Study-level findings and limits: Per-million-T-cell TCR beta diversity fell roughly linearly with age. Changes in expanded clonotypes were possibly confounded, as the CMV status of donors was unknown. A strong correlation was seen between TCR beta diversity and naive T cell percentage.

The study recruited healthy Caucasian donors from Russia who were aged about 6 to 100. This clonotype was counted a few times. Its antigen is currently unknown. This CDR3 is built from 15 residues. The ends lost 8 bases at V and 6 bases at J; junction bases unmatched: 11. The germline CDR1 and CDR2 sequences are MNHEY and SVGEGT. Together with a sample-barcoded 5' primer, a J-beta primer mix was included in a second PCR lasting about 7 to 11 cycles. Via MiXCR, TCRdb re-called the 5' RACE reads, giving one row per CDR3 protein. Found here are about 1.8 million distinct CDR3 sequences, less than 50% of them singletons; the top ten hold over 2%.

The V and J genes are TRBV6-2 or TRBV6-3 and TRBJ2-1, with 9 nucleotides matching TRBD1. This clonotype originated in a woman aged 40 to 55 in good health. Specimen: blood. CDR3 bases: TGTGCCAGCCGAAAAACAGGGGGCGCTTTCAATGAGCAGTTCTTC. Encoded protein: CASRKTGGAFNEQFF.